The 14 T cell receptor beta chains presented below share a single source sample, sequenced in a study of control samples from healthy donors and cancer patients. The method was immunoSEQ multiplex PCR; TCRdb's version includes in-frame clones alone and lacks a portion of them. The table lists tens of thousands of clones, over 85% of them singletons. Sequencing used PBMCs. All receptors derive from a man between 25 and 39 years old with colorectal cancer.

J is TRBJ2-3 and V is TRBV3-1 (or the pseudogene TRBV3-2); tentatively, D is TRBD1 (6 bases). The V and J ends lost 8 bases and 3 bases respectively, with 15 bases between them. The germline V gene has CDR1 LGHDT and CDR2 YNNKEL (reference sequence). The CDR3 loop spans 14 amino acids. The CDR3 coding sequence is TGTGCCAGCCGCTCCAGGGGATGGACAGATACGCAGTATTTT. It codes for CASRSRGWTDTQYF.

CDR3 sequence (DNA): TGTGCCAGCAGCTTAGGGGGACGTCTCGAGACCCAGTACTTC. The encoded protein is CASSLGGRLETQYF. The chain uses TRBV7-7 and TRBJ2-5; either TRBD1 or TRBD2 may supply D (5 bases each). The germline V and J ends were trimmed by 1 base and 5 bases, with 11 bases remaining between them. Germline V lookup: CDR1 SSHAT, CDR2 FNYEAQ (reference sequence). This CDR3 region has 14 residues.

The J gene is TRBJ1-1, the V gene TRBV2; D remains unclear. The CDR3 loop spans 14 amino acids. Germline V CDR1 and CDR2: SNHLY, FYNNEI. V was clipped by 7 bases and J by 1 base, with 13 bases between them. CDR3 DNA sequence: TGTGCCAGCATGGCGGTCGGATGGAACACTGAAGCTTTCTTT. Its translation is CASMAVGWNTEAFF.

The V call is TRBV27, the J call TRBJ1-2; 8 bases agree with TRBD1. The CDR3 extends over 15 amino acids. The junction had 5 bases not matched to a gene; V was cut back by 0 bases and J by 5 bases. CDR1 and CDR2 (germline): MNHEY, SMNVEV (reference sequence). CDR3 DNA: TGTGCCAGCAGTTTATCGTGGCAGGGGGCGTATGGCTACACCTTC. Amino acid sequence: CASSLSWQGAYGYTF.

As DNA, the CDR3 is TGCGCCAGCAGCTTGACCGGGACATCTAGCACAGATACGCAGTATTTT. Translated: CASSLTGTSSTDTQYF. This chain joins TRBV5-1 and TRBJ2-3, with D tentatively TRBD1 (6 bases). CDR1 and CDR2 (germline): SGHRS, YFSETQ. The CDR3 extends over 16 amino acids. Trimming stripped 1 base from V and 0 bases from J, with 12 bases between.

J is TRBJ2-6 and V is TRBV18; a weak D match, TRBD1 (6 bases). V dropped 0 bases and J dropped 0 bases, with 9 bases sitting between them. This CDR3 has 17 amino acids. The germline gives CDR1 KGHSH, CDR2 LQKENI. DNA of the CDR3: TGTGCCAGCTCACCACCGGGACATCTCTCTGGGGCCAACGTCCTGACTTTC. Translated, it gives CASSPPGHLSGANVLTF.

The chain is built from TRBV4-3 and TRBJ2-2; possibly TRBD2 for D (7 bases). Germline V CDR1 and CDR2: LGHNA, YSLEER. V was pared by 4 bases and J by 4 bases, with 10 bases between. This CDR3 comprises 14 residues. The chain's CDR3 is CASSRGGGTGELFF. The CDR3 DNA reads TGCGCCAGCAGCCGCGGGGGCGGCACCGGGGAGCTGTTTTTT.

The V and J genes are TRBV30 and TRBJ1-4; a possible D gene is TRBD1 (6 bases). This CDR3 is 13 amino acids long. Trimming took off 2 bases at V and 2 bases at J, with 6 bases between the two ends. Germline CDR1 reads GTSNPN; CDR2 reads SVGIG (reference sequence). CDR3 sequence (DNA): TGTGCCTGGAGTACAGGGACTAATGAAAAACTGTTTTTT. Protein sequence: CAWSTGTNEKLFF. The full variable domain, with the rest looked up from reference TRBV30 and TRBJ1-4, is SQTIHQWPATLVQPVGSPLSLECTVEGTSNPNLYWYRQAAGRGLQLLFYSVGIGQISSEVPQNLSASRPQDRQFILSSKKLLLSDSGFYLCAWSTGTNEKLFFGSGTQLSVL.

This clone was detected once. This chain uses TRBV25-1 with TRBJ2-1, with 7 nucleotides matching TRBD2. V shed 4 bases and J 4 bases; nucleotides not matched to a gene: 13. The CDR3 is 17 residues long. From germline, CDR1 is MGHDK and CDR2 SYGVNS. The chain's CDR3 is CASSVVREGWDYNEQFF. The CDR3 nucleotides read TGTGCCAGCAGTGTAGTCAGGGAGGGTTGGGATTACAATGAGCAGTTCTTC.

This clone appeared a few times. The chain employs TRBV27 and TRBJ1-2; no firm D call. CDR3 length: 15 amino acids. Germline CDR1 reads MNHEY; CDR2 reads SMNVEV (reference sequence). Trimming stripped 0 bases from V and 4 bases from J, with 12 bases between. The CDR3 region has the DNA TGTGCCAGCAGTTTATCGAGTATCCGGGGCTATGGCTACACCTTC. Its translation: CASSLSSIRGYGYTF.

The CDR3 nucleotides read TGTGCCAGCAGTTTCGGTGTGGGGGGGCTGAGCGGGGAGCTGTTTTTT. Translated: CASSFGVGGLSGELFF. The rearrangement joins TRBV27 to TRBJ2-2, with D possibly TRBD2 on 7 matching bases. The germline V gene has CDR1 MNHEY and CDR2 SMNVEV (reference sequence). The CDR3 extends over 16 amino acids. Trimming pared 3 bases from V and 7 bases from J, leaving 18 bases between.

The sample holds one count of this clone. The V call is TRBV19, the J call TRBJ1-1, with D possibly being TRBD1 (5 bases). V dropped 3 bases and J dropped 5 bases, with 13 bases sitting between them. Germline CDR1 LNHDA, CDR2 SQIVND (reference sequence). CDR3 size: 14 residues. The CDR3 nucleotides read TGTGCCAGTAGTATCACCGGGACTGGGACTGAAGCTTTCTTT. This gives the protein CASSITGTGTEAFF.

The chain uses TRBV6-5 and TRBJ2-2; D is unclear. CDR1 is MNHEY and CDR2 is SVGAGI in the germline V gene. The CDR3 consists of 16 residues. The ends were cut back, 2 bases at V and 3 bases at J, with 13 bases in the middle. DNA for the CDR3: TGTGCCAGCAGTTACGCGGTGGGTTTGGACACCGGGGAGCTGTTTTTT. Its protein is CASSYAVGLDTGELFF.

The J gene is TRBJ2-2, the V gene TRBV5-1; 10 positions agree with TRBD2. The V and J ends lost 4 bases and 3 bases, in that order; junction bases with no gene match: 3. CDR1 and CDR2 from the germline V gene are SGHRS and YFSETQ. CDR3 size: 15 residues. The CDR3 nucleotides are TGCGCCAGCAGCCGGACTAGCGGATACACCGGGGAGCTGTTTTTT. It is translated as CASSRTSGYTGELFF.